The present T cell receptor (beta chain) was sequenced within a study of human T cells and chemical hapten exposure listed by TCRdb under 2021. Background on the whole study: For sensitization, 2% DPC in acetone was applied to an approximately 2 cm by approximately 2 cm area of upper inner arm skin. Patch testing was performed on the upper back with Finn chambers containing 0.01% DPC, and the patch tests were scored after 6 days according to International Contact Dermatitis Research Group standards. Blood for TCR sequencing was provided by twenty-nine alopecia patients at one to four time points (pre-sensitization, 2, 6 and 24 weeks). Peripheral blood TCR repertoire changes were tracked in vivo in alopecia patients during primary and secondary sensitization to the hapten diphenylcyclopropenone (DPC). Alopecia areata with under or over 50% scalp involvement, alopecia totalis and alopecia universalis were represented in the patient cohort, which was mostly female. Weekly therapeutic DPC doses were additionally applied to the scalp of patients throughout the roughly 23-week study period. Blood samples were taken from patients before sensitization (week 0) and then at 2, 6 and about 24 weeks after DPC sensitization. Libraries were combined into a pool for sequencing, and differences in TCR yield between samples came mainly from small differences in library volumes within the pool. Paper-wide results and their limitations: Significantly more large CDR3 similarity clusters were formed by expanded TCRs than by pre-sensitization or healthy control sets, consistent with antigen-driven responses. The number of TCRs above 1 in 1000 frequency did not change with DPC sensitization; there was no evidence of global repertoire structure alterations. A positive correlation was found between the number of PT1 expanded TCRs and patch test score, with significance reached at thresholds 8, 16 and 32 but not 4. After repeated subsampling, the strength of the expansion versus patch-test correlation and the threshold at which it became significant changed. Alopecia, a presumed autoimmune disease, was present in all patients, so the immune response of the patients might differ from that of healthy individuals.

This sample's time point label indicates: patch test 3, about 24 weeks after DPC sensitization. Reading the label with the study, this specimen's treatment or condition is: therapeutic diphenylcyclopropenone sensitization with weekly scalp DPC. At each patch-test visit, blood was drawn before the patch test was applied. Patients were eligible if aged 18 to 70, diagnosed with alopecia and judged suitable for DPC therapy, and pregnant patients were excluded. Total RNA was isolated from unfractionated whole blood collected in Tempus Blood RNA tubes. This clonotype has at least ten counts. Its antigen is currently not known. No qualities accompany the bases; no much larger clone lies one base away. The method behind the library was RACE. For sequencing, a NextSeq 500 was employed. Library preparation attached unique molecular identifiers to individual cDNA molecules for quantitative, reproducible TCR counting. From each blood RNA sample, both TCR alpha and TCR beta chains were sequenced. Processing in the source paper ran as follows. The median number of TCRs per sample was approximately 98,000, ranging from roughly 20,000 to 690,600. The Decombinator software suite was used to annotate the V, J and CDR3 of the TCR reads. For the PS versus PT1 abundance plots, all samples were subsampled to the same number of TCRs (28,000). TCRs were defined as expanded if absent before sensitization and observed at least eight times at the 2-week time point. Starting from the raw public reads, TCRdb applied fastp trimming at Q25, assembled clones with MiXCR and retained in-frame beta chains. Identical CDR3 protein sequences are pooled into one entry, listed with their most common genes and DNA. These V and J calls derive from TCRdb rather than the authors' analysis. This sample comprises 25,000 to 35,000 distinct CDR3 sequences, nearly 6% of them detected only once. The top ten clonotypes cover around 6% of the sample.

Source: whole blood, taken in connection with sensitization to the hapten diphenylcyclopropenone (DPC). This clonotype was obtained from a man aged 25-45 years with alopecia areata. Some clones in this sample may be carry-over from other donors' samples.

The DNA is as follows: TGTGCCAGCAGTTACGGGACAGGACCTCTCCTGTACAATGAGCAGTTCTTC. This is translated as CASSYGTGPLLYNEQFF. The V gene is TRBV6-2 or TRBV6-3 and the J gene is TRBJ2-1; 8 junctional bases match TRBD1. For CDR1 and CDR2, the germline V gene lists MNHEY and SVGEGT. Including the terminal cysteine and phenylalanine, the CDR3 comprises 17 residues. The only DNA kept is the CDR3, 51 bases in frame from the first base. Ends trimmed: V by 2 bases, J by 4 bases; bases unmatched to a gene: 10.